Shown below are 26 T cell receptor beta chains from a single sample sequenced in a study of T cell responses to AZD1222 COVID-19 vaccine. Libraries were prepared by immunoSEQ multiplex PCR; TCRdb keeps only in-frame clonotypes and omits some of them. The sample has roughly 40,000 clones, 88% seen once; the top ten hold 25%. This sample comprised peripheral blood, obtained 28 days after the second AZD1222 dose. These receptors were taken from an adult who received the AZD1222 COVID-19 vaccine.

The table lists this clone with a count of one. CDR3 in amino acids: CATSSGQGGEQYF. The CDR3 nucleotides read TGTGCCACCAGTTCTGGACAGGGTGGAGAGCAGTACTTC. The V and J genes are TRBV24-1 and TRBJ2-7; 8 bases line up with TRBD1. CDR3 length: 13 amino acids. Trimming at V came to 6 bases and at J to 7 bases, leaving 7 bases not matched to a gene. Germline assignment: CDR1 KGHDR and CDR2 SFDVKD.

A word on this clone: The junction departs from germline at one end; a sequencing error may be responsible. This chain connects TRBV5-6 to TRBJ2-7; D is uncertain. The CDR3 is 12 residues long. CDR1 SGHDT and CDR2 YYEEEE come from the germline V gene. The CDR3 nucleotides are TGTGCCAGCAGTTTCCGTCAAGGAGCTTGGTTGTTC. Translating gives CASSFRQGAWLF.

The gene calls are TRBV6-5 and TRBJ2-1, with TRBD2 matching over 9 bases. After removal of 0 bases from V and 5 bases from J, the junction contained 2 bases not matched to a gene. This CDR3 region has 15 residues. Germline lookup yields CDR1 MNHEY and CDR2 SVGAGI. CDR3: CASSYSGGRDNEQFF. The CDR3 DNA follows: TGTGCCAGCAGTTACTCGGGCGGGAGGGACAATGAGCAGTTCTTC.

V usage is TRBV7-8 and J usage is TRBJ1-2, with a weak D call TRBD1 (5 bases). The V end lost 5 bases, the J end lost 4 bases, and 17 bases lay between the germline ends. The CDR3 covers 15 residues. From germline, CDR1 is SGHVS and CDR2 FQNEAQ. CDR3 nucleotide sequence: TGTGCCAGCAGCCCGCCGGGGCTTAGCTCCTATGGCTACACCTTC. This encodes CASSPPGLSSYGYTF. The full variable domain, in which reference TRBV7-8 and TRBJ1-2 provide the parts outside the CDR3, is GAGVSQSPRYKVAKRGQDVALRCDPISGHVSLFWYQQALGQGPEFLTYFQNEAQLDKSGLPSDRFFAERPEGSVSTLKIQRTQQEDSAVYLCASSPPGLSSYGYTFGSGTRLTVV.

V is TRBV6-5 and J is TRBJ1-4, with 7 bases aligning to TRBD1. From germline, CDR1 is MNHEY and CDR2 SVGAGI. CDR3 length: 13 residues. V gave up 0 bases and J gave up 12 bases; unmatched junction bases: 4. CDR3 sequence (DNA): TGTGCCAGCAGTTACTCGCCGGGACAGCAACTGTTTTTT. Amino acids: CASSYSPGQQLFF.

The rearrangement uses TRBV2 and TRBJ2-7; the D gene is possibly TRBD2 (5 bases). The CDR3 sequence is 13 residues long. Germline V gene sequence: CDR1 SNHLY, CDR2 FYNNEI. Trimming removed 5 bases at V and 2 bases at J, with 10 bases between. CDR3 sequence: CASSLRETYEQYF. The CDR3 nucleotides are TGTGCCAGCAGTCTCCGGGAAACCTACGAGCAGTACTTC.

The CDR3 reads CASSSGLAGSTDTQYF. The CDR3 nucleotides are TGCGCCAGCAGCTCGGGACTAGCGGGTAGCACAGATACGCAGTATTTT. The chain combines TRBV5-1 with TRBJ2-3; 12 nucleotides agree with TRBD2. After removal of 3 bases from V and 0 bases from J, the junction contained 2 bases not matched to a gene. CDR3 length: 16 amino acids. Germline V CDR1 and CDR2: SGHRS, YFSETQ.

The CDR3 DNA follows: TGCGCCAGCAGCTCCTTTCCGGGGGGGTTCGAGGAGAAAACCCAGTACTTC. Encoded protein: CASSSFPGGFEEKTQYF. The chain uses TRBV5-1 and TRBJ2-5, with TRBD2 matching over 8 bases. This CDR3 has 17 residues. Germline CDR1 is SGHRS and CDR2 is YFSETQ. The ends lost 3 bases at V and 8 bases at J; junction bases unmatched: 18.

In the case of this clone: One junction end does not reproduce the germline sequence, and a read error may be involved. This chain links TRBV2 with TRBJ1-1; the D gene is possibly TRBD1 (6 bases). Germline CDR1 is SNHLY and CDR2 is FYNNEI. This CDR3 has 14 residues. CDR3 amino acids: CASMSRTGNAEAFF. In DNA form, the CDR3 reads TGTGCCAGCATGAGTCGAACAGGGAACGCTGAAGCTTTCTTT. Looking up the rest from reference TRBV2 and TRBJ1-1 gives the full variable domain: EPEVTQTPSHQVTQMGQEVILRCVPISNHLYFYWYRQILGQKVEFLVSFYNNEISEKSEIFDDQFSVERPDGSNFTLKIRSTKLEDSAMYFCASMSRTGNAEAFFGQGTRLTVV.

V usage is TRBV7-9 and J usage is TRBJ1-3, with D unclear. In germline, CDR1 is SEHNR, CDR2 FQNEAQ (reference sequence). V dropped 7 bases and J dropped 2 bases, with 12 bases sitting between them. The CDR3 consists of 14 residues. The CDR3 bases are TGTGCCAGCATTCCTCTCCCTCCTGGAAACACCATATATTTT. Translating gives CASIPLPPGNTIYF.

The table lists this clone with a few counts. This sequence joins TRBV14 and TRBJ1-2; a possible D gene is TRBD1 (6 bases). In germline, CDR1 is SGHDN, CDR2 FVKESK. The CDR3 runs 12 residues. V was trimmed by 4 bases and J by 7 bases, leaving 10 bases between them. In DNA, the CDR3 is TGTGCCAGCAGCCGGACAGAGGGTGGCTACACCTTC. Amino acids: CASSRTEGGYTF.

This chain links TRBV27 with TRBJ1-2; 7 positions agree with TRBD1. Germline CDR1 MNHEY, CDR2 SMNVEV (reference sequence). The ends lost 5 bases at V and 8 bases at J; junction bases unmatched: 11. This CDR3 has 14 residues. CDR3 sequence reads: CASSPNDRVGGYTF. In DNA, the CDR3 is TGTGCCAGCAGTCCGAACGACAGGGTGGGCGGCTACACCTTC.

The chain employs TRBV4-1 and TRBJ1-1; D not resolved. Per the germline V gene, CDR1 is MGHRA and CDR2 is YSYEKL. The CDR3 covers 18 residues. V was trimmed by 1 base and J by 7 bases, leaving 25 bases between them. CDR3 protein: CASSQGDSRAQKAGEAFF. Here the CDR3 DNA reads TGCGCCAGCAGCCAAGGTGATTCCCGGGCCCAAAAGGCGGGTGAAGCTTTCTTT.

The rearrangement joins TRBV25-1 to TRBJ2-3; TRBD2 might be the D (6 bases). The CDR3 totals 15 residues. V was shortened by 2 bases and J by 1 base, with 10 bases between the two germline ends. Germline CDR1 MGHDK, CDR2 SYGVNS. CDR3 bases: TGTGCCAGCAGTGAAACCGGCGGGGGCACAGATACGCAGTATTTT. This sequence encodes CASSETGGGTDTQYF.

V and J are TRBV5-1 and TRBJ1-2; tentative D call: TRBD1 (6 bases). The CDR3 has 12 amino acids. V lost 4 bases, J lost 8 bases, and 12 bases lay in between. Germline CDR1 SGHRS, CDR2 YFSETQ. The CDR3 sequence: CASSPGQRGYTF. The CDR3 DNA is TGCGCCAGCAGCCCTGGACAGAGGGGCTACACCTTC.

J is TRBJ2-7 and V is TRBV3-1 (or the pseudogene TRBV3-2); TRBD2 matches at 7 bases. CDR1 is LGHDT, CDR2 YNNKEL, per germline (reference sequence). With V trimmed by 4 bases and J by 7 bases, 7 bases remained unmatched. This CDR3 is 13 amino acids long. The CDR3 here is CASSPGLVGEQYF. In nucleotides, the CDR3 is TGTGCCAGCAGCCCCGGACTAGTGGGGGAGCAGTACTTC.

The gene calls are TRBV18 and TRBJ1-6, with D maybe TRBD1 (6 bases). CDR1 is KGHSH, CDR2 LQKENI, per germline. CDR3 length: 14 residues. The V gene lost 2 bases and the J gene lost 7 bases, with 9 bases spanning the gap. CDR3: CASSPGGENSPLHF. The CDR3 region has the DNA TGTGCCAGCTCACCAGGGGGCGAGAATTCACCCCTCCACTTT.

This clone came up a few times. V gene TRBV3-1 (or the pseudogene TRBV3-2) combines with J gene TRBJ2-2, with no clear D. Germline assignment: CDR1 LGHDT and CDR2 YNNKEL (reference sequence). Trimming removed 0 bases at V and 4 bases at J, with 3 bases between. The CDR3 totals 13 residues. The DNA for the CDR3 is TGTGCCAGCAGCCAAGAAATCACCGGGGAGCTGTTTTTT. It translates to CASSQEITGELFF.

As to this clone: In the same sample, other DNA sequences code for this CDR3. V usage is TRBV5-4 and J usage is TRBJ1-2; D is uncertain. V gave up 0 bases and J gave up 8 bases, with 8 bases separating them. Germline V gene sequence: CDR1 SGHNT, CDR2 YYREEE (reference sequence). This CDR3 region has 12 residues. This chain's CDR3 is CASSLDGEGYTF. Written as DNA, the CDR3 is TGTGCCAGCAGCTTGGATGGAGAAGGCTACACCTTC.

The CDR3 sequence: CASSPAGYGYTF. The CDR3 coding sequence is TGCGCCAGCAGCCCGGCGGGCTATGGCTACACCTTC. The chain employs TRBV5-1 and TRBJ1-2; D gene unclear. The V gene lost 4 bases and the J gene lost 4 bases, with 8 bases spanning the gap. The CDR3 has 12 amino acids. Looked up from germline, CDR1 is SGHRS and CDR2 is YFSETQ.

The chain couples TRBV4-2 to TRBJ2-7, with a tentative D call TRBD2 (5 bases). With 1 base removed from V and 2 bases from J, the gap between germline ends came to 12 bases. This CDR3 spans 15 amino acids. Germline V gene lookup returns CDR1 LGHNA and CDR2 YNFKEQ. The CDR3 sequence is CASSQGTSRAYEQYF. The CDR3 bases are TGTGCCAGCAGCCAAGGGACGTCGAGGGCCTACGAGCAGTACTTC.

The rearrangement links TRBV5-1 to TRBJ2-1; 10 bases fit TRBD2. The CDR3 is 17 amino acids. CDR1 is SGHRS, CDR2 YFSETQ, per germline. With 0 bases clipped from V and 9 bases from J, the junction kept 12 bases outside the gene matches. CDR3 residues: CASSLGLAGSAGLEQFF. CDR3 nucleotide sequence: TGCGCCAGCAGCTTGGGACTAGCGGGCTCCGCCGGCCTTGAGCAGTTCTTC.

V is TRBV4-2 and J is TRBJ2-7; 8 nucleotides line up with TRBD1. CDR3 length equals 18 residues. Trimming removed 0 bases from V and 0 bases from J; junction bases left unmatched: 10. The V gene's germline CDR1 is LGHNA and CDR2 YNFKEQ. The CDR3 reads CASSQDPGTGGSSYEQYF. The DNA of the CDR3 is TGTGCCAGCAGCCAAGATCCCGGAACAGGGGGAAGCTCCTACGAGCAGTACTTC.

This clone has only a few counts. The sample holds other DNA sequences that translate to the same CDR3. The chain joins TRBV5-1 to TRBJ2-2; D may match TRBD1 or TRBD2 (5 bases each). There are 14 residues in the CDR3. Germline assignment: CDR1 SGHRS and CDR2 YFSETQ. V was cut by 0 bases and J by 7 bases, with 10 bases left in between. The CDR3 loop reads CASSLGRGDGELFF. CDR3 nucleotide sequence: TGCGCCAGCAGCTTGGGAAGAGGGGACGGGGAGCTGTTTTTT.

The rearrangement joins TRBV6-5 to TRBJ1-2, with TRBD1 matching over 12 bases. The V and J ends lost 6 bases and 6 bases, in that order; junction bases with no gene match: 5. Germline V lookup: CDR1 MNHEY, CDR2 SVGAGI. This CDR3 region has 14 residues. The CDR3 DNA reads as TGTGCCAGCAGCCGGGACAGGGGGCTCCATGGCTACACCTTC. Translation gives CASSRDRGLHGYTF.

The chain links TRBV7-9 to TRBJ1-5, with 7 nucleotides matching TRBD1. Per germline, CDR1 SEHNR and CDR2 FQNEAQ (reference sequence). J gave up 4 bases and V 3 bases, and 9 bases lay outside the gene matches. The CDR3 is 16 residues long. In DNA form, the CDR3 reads TGTGCCAGCAGCTTCGATCCAGGGGGTGGGAATCAGCCCCAGCATTTT. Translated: CASSFDPGGGNQPQHF.